Shown below are 18 T cell receptor beta chains from a single sample sequenced in a study of CXCR3-negative and CXCR3-positive naive CD8 T cells. The antigens for these receptors are not known. Broader study findings: Naive cells positive for CXCR3 carried more hydrophobic TRB CDR3s than CXCR3-negative ones.

cDNA libraries for TRB were generated by 5' RACE incorporating UMI labels. TCRdb reprocessed the 5' RACE reads, keeping one entry per CDR3 protein, no DNA. The sample totals roughly 7,200 distinct CDR3 sequences. Sequenced input: naive CXCR3+ CD8+ T cells from blood. Indicated subset: CD45RO-CCR7+CD27+CD95- naive CD8+ T cells expressing CXCR3 (TNR3+). The receptors derive from a human donor in good health. Some clones in this sample may be carry-over from other donors' samples.

The V gene is TRBV20-1, the J gene TRBJ2-4. CDR1 is DFQATT and CDR2 is SNEGSKA in the germline V gene (reference sequence). This CDR3 comprises 14 residues. CDR3 sequence: CSARGLLAKNIQYF.

The chain has TRBV6-5 and TRBJ2-3; TCRdb indicates TRBD2, and absent DNA this call remains unverified. CDR3 size: 15 residues. Germline V gene sequence: CDR1 MNHEY, CDR2 SVGAGI. CDR3 loop: CASSSSTSVADTQYF.

According to its frequency, this clonotype is medium-sized. This chain joins TRBV19 and TRBJ1-1; TCRdb's assignment of TRBD1 cannot be checked, as there is no DNA. Germline CDR1 is LNHDA and CDR2 is SQIVND (reference sequence). CDR3 length equals 15 residues. CDR3 loop: CASSLRTGMNTEAFF.

Considering frequency, this clonotype is medium-sized. V usage is TRBV6-5 and J usage is TRBJ2-3; the D call of TRBD1 rests on TCRdb alone, since no DNA is present to check it. The CDR3 has 14 residues. Germline values: CDR1 MNHEY, CDR2 SVGAGI. The CDR3 sequence is CASSLMSPGDTQYF.

This clonotype shows up as medium-sized by frequency. This sequence joins TRBV6-2 or TRBV6-3 and TRBJ1-5. Per germline, CDR1 MNHEY and CDR2 SVGEGT. The CDR3 is 15 residues long. The CDR3 is CASSSAVGRNQPQHF.

This clonotype is called medium-sized based on its frequency. V is TRBV27 and J is TRBJ2-3; the TCRdb D gene call, TRBD2, has no DNA to confirm it. Germline assignment: CDR1 MNHEY and CDR2 SMNVEV (reference sequence). CDR3 length: 16 amino acids. The chain's CDR3 is CASSLMSSGNTDTQYF.

Frequency places this clonotype as medium-sized. The V call is TRBV5-1, the J call TRBJ2-1; the D call of TRBD1 rests on TCRdb alone, since no DNA is present to check it. The CDR3 covers 13 residues. CDR1 and CDR2 (germline): SGHRS, YFSETQ. Here the CDR3 reads CASSFRDTNEQFF.

This clonotype registers medium-sized by frequency. This sequence joins TRBV13 and TRBJ2-1; TCRdb names TRBD2, which stays unverified in the absence of DNA. Germline CDR1 is PRHDT and CDR2 is FYEKMQ (reference sequence). The CDR3 extends over 16 amino acids. CDR3 region: CASSPLAGGFYNEQFF.

This chain links TRBV2 with TRBJ2-7. Germline CDR1 SNHLY, CDR2 FYNNEI. The CDR3 runs 13 residues. The CDR3 loop is CASSGDRSYEQYF. Based on the CDR3 plus reference TRBV2 and TRBJ2-7, the full variable domain is EPEVTQTPSHQVTQMGQEVILRCVPISNHLYFYWYRQILGQKVEFLVSFYNNEISEKSEIFDDQFSVERPDGSNFTLKIRSTKLEDSAMYFCASSGDRSYEQYFGPGTRLTVT.

This chain connects TRBV29-1 to TRBJ1-1. Germline V gene lookup returns CDR1 SQVTM and CDR2 ANQGSEA. CDR3 length: 13 residues. The CDR3 sequence: CSVEGRDNTEAFF.

Judged by frequency, this clonotype is medium-sized. CDR3 protein: CASSSPWDTEAFF. The rearrangement uses TRBV27 and TRBJ1-1. The CDR3 spans 13 residues. Germline V gene sequence: CDR1 MNHEY, CDR2 SMNVEV (reference sequence).

This clonotype is called medium-sized based on its frequency. This chain uses TRBV29-1 with TRBJ2-7; TCRdb's D gene call, TRBD2, goes unchecked for lack of DNA. The CDR3 sequence is 13 residues long. CDR1 SQVTM and CDR2 ANQGSEA come from the germline V gene. This CDR3 is CSAGEVGPYEQYF.

The chain carries TRBV9 and TRBJ2-1; TCRdb's D call, TRBD1, is unchecked because there is no DNA. There are 15 residues in the CDR3. Germline V gene data show CDR1 as SGDLS and CDR2 as YYNGEE. The CDR3 sequence is CASSPPPGAYNEQFF.

This clonotype is labeled medium-sized (0.01 to 0.1%) based on frequency. This rearrangement joins TRBV6-5 to TRBJ2-5; TCRdb calls TRBD2, which cannot be checked without DNA. The germline V gene has CDR1 MNHEY and CDR2 SVGAGI. This CDR3 comprises 16 residues. This chain's CDR3 is CASSYRGLARAETQYF.

The V and J genes are TRBV6-2 or TRBV6-3 and TRBJ1-2; the TCRdb call, TRBD1, lacks DNA for checking. Per the germline V gene, CDR1 is MNHEY and CDR2 is SVGEGT. This CDR3 spans 14 amino acids. CDR3: CASSYTGVSSGYTF.

The chain is built from TRBV29-1 and TRBJ2-1; TCRdb's D call, TRBD2, is unchecked because there is no DNA. This CDR3 is built from 14 residues. Germline V lookup: CDR1 SQVTM, CDR2 ANQGSEA. The CDR3 sequence is CSVASGESLGEQFF.

The chain recombines TRBV27 with TRBJ2-1. The CDR3 is made up of 12 amino acids. The V gene's germline CDR1 is MNHEY and CDR2 SMNVEV (reference sequence). The CDR3 region is CASSFGYGEQFF.

V gene TRBV20-1 combines with J gene TRBJ1-1. The CDR3 runs 13 residues. Germline V CDR1 and CDR2: DFQATT, SNEGSKA (reference sequence). CDR3 sequence reads: CSARDGTNTEAFF.